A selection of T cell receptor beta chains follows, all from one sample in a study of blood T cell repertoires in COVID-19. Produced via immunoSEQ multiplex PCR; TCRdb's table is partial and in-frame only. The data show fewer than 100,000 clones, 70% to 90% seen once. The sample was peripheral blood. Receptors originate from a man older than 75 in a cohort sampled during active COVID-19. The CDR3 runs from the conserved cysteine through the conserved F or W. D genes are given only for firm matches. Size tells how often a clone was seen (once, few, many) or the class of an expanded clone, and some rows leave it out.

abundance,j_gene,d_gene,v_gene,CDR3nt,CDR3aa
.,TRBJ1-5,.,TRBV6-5,TGTGCCAGCAGCCGCGAAGCTACCAGCAATCAGCCCCAGCATTTT,CASSREATSNQPQHF
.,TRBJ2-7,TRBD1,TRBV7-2,TGTGCCAGCAGCCCACGCCCCGGACAGGAATACTACGAGCAGTACTTC,CASSPRPGQEYYEQYF
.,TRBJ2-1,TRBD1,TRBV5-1,TGCGCCAGCAGCTTGGCCAGGGCAGGGGGCGCGGATGAGCAGTTCTTC,CASSLARAGGADEQFF
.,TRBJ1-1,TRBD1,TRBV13,TGTGCCAGCAAGGCCGGGACAGCGAAGGGCGCTGAAGCTTTCTTT,CASKAGTAKGAEAFF
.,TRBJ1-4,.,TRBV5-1,TGCGCCAGCAGCTTGAACCAAGGACAGAATAATGAAAAACTGTTTTTT,CASSLNQGQNNEKLFF
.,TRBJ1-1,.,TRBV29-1,TGCAGCGTCGGGAACACTGAAGCTTTCTTT,CSVGNTEAFF
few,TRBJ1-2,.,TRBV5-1,TGCGCCAGCAGCGATCCCGGACTCTATGGCTACACCTTC,CASSDPGLYGYTF
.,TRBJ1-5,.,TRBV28,TGTGCCAGCAGTTTAGGCCTTGGGCGCCAGCCCCAGCATTTT,CASSLGLGRQPQHF
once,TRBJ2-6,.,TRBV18,TGTGCCAGCTCACCTTTAAACGGTGGTGGCTCTGGGGCCAACGTCCTGACTTTC,CASSPLNGGGSGANVLTF
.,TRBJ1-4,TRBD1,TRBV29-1,TGCAGCGTAGCACAGGGGGCAACTAATGAAAAACTGTTTTTT,CSVAQGATNEKLFF
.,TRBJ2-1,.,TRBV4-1,TGCGCCAGCAGCCAAGAGTCGAGACAGACGTACAATGAGCAGTTCTTC,CASSQESRQTYNEQFF
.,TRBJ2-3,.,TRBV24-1,TGTGCCACCAGTGATCCCGCAGATACGCAGTATTTT,CATSDPADTQYF
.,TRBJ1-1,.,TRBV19,TGTGCCAGTAGTACCGACATTTCGAACACTGAAGCTTTCTTT,CASSTDISNTEAFF
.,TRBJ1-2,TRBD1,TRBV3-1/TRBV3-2,TGTGCCAGCAGCCAAGAGGGACAGGGGGCTCTCGTATATGGCTACACCTTC,CASSQEGQGALVYGYTF
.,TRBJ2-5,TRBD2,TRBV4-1,TGCGCCAGCAGCCCTACACCCCGGGGGGGCGGGGAGACCCAGTACTTC,CASSPTPRGGGETQYF
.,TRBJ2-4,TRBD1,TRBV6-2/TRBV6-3,TGTGCCAGCAGTTCCCGGGACAGGGGCCTCAAAAACATTCAGTACTTC,CASSSRDRGLKNIQYF
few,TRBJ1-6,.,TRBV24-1,TGTGCCACCAGTGACCACGGCCAGGAAGGGGCAGGTTCACCCCTCCACTTT,CATSDHGQEGAGSPLHF
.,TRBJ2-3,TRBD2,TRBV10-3,TGTGCCATCAGTATGACTAGCCTCGCAGATACGCAGTATTTT,CAISMTSLADTQYF
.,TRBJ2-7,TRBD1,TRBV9,TGTGCCAGCAGCGTAGGTAGTGGACAGGGCTACGAGCAGTACTTC,CASSVGSGQGYEQYF
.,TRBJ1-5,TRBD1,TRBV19,TGTGCCAGTAGTATACCGGGACAGGGAAGCAATCAGCCCCAGCATTTT,CASSIPGQGSNQPQHF
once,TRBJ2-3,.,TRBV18,TGTGCCAGCTCCCTAGCGAGCAGCACAGATACGCAGTATTTT,CASSLASSTDTQYF
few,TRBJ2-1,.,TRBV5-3,TGTGCCAGAAGCTTCTGGCAGTTCTTC,CARSFWQFF
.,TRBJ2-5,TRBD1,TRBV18,TGTGCCAGCTCACCTTACGCAGGGGGAGAGACCCAGTACTTC,CASSPYAGGETQYF
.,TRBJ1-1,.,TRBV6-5,TGTGCCAGCAGCCCCTGGGACACCCGGCGGACGGAAGCTTTCTTT,CASSPWDTRRTEAFF
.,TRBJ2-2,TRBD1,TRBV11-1,TGTGCCAGCAGCCCGGGACAGGGGGCGAGCACCGGGGAGCTGTTTTTT,CASSPGQGASTGELFF
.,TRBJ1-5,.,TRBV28,TGTGCCAGCAGTACCGGGGGTCGGGATCAGCCCCAGCATTTT,CASSTGGRDQPQHF
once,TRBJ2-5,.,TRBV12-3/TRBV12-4,TGTGCCAGCAGTTTTGGGGGGTGGGAGACCCAGTACTTC,CASSFGGWETQYF
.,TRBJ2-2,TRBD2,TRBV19,TGTGCCAGTAGTAAAGGAACTCGACTTGGCGGGGGGAAGAACACCGGGGAGCTGTTTTTT,CASSKGTRLGGGKNTGELFF
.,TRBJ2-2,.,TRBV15,TGTGCCACCAGCAGAGATGGAGTAGGGCGGGTATCCGGGGAGCTGTTTTTT,CATSRDGVGRVSGELFF
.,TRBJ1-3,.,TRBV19,TGTGCCAGTAGTATGGGCAGTCCGGGAAACACCATATATTTT,CASSMGSPGNTIYF
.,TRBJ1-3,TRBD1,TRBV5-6,TGTGCCAGCAGCTGGCGGACAGGGTTTGGAAACACCATATATTTT,CASSWRTGFGNTIYF
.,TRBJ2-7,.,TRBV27,TGTGCCAGCAGTTTCCATGGACAGCCCTACGAGCAGTACTTC,CASSFHGQPYEQYF
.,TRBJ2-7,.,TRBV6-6,TGTGCCAGCAGCTCCCGCTCCGGGGTATCGATATACGAGCAGTACTTC,CASSSRSGVSIYEQYF
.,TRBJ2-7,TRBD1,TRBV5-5,TGTGCCAGCGTCCGGGACAGGGGCTACGAGCAGTACTTC,CASVRDRGYEQYF
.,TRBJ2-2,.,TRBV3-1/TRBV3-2,TGTGCCAGCAGCCAAGGGGGGCTGAACACCGGGGAGCTGTTTTTT,CASSQGGLNTGELFF
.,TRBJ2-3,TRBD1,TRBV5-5,TGTGCCAGCAGCTTGGGGACAGGGGGCACAGATACGCAGTATTTT,CASSLGTGGTDTQYF
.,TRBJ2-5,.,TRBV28,TGTGCCAGCAGTTTATCCCGAGACAGGCGGGAGACCCAGTACTTC,CASSLSRDRRETQYF
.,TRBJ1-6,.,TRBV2,TGTGCCAGCAGTGAAGGCAGGGTGAATAATTCACCCCTCCACTTT,CASSEGRVNNSPLHF
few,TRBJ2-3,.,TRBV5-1,TGCGCCAGCAGCTTGAACCCCTACGGGGTCAGCACAGATACGCAGTATTTT,CASSLNPYGVSTDTQYF
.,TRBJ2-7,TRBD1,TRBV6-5,TGTGCCAGCAGTTACGGGCAGGGGGTCTACGAGCAGTACTTC,CASSYGQGVYEQYF
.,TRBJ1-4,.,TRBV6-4,TGTGCCAGCAGTGACTCCGGTCGGCAGGCTAATGAAAAACTGTTTTTT,CASSDSGRQANEKLFF
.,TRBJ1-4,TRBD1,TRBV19,TGTGCCAGTAGTATCCTCGGACAGGGGGTAAATGAAAAACTGTTTTTT,CASSILGQGVNEKLFF
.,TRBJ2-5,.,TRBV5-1,TGCGCCAGCAGCTTGGCCGGCAGGGGGGTCGGGGAGACCCAGTACTTC,CASSLAGRGVGETQYF
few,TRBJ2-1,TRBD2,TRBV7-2,TGTGCCAGCAGCTTCCGGACTAGCGGCTCCAATGAGCAGTTCTTC,CASSFRTSGSNEQFF
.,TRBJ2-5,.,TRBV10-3,TGTGCCATCAGTGAGTCAGGGGGAGAGACCCAGTACTTC,CAISESGGETQYF
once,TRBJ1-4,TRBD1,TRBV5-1,TGCGCCAGCAGCGCGGGACAGGGAATTGAAAAACTGTTTTTT,CASSAGQGIEKLFF